This T cell receptor (beta chain) was captured by sequencing in a study of shared clonotypes between healthy human individuals. Study at large: The donors, two women and three men, were aged 18 to 49.

The study enrolled healthy HIV-negative adults without recent acute infections or vaccinations as donors. Germline CDR1 LNHDA, CDR2 SQIVND (reference sequence). CDR3 length equals 14 residues. V gave up 4 bases and J gave up 0 bases, with 6 bases separating them. Notes on this clone: The antigen is undetermined.

The material for each subset, its genomic DNA, was split evenly across several immunoSEQ plates. Clones were sequenced by immunoSEQ multiplex PCR, and TCRdb holds only the in-frame ones, with some missing. Of some 2,000,000 clones listed, roughly 94% were seen once; the top ten hold 0.1% to 0.15%. The study, taken as a whole, reports: Larger estimated richness was generally seen in naive subsets than in memory subsets.

V and J are TRBV19 and TRBJ2-2, with a possible D match to TRBD2 (5 bases). Sequencing was performed on naive CD4+ T cells sorted from blood. This sample's subset: CD45RA+ positively selected. The receptor comes from a young man in good health. The CDR3 region is CASSRTANTGELFF. DNA of the CDR3: TGTGCCAGTAGTAGGACTGCGAACACCGGGGAGCTGTTTTTT.